These 4 T cell receptor beta chains came from one sample sequenced in a study of blood T cell repertoires in COVID-19. Sequenced by immunoSEQ multiplex PCR; TCRdb stores in-frame clones only, minus some. The table has about 59,000 clones, 70% to 75% seen once; the top ten hold approximately 15%. Input material: peripheral blood. These receptors were collected from a woman in her 70s with acute or convalescent COVID-19.

This sequence joins TRBV6-2 or TRBV6-3 and TRBJ2-1; TRBD1 might be the D (5 bases). V shed 0 bases and J shed 7 bases, with 16 bases lying between them. Per germline, CDR1 MNHEY and CDR2 SVGEGT. This CDR3 region has 16 residues. The CDR3 reads CASSYSLHRSRNEQFF. In nucleotides, the CDR3 is TGTGCCAGCAGTTACTCGTTACACAGGTCAAGGAATGAGCAGTTCTTC.

The V and J genes are TRBV5-1 and TRBJ2-2; tentative D call: TRBD1 (6 bases). The CDR3 consists of 16 residues. Trimming left V 6 bases short and J 4 bases short, with 19 bases between. Germline-derived CDR1 and CDR2 are SGHRS and YFSETQ. The CDR3 reads CASTPGPSGATGELFF. DNA for the CDR3: TGCGCCAGCACGCCCGGCCCATCAGGGGCCACCGGGGAGCTGTTTTTT.

The rearrangement joins TRBV5-5 to TRBJ2-4; D is ambiguous. Per germline, CDR1 SGHKS and CDR2 YYEKEE (reference sequence). The CDR3 loop spans 16 amino acids. The V and J ends lost 0 bases and 0 bases respectively, with 10 bases between them. The CDR3 DNA is TGTGCCAGCAGCTTGGGGAGCCTGATAGCCAAAAACATTCAGTACTTC. Protein product: CASSLGSLIAKNIQYF.

The rearrangement uses TRBV13 and TRBJ1-6; D is perhaps TRBD1 (5 bases). The CDR3 covers 12 residues. V lost 6 bases, J lost 10 bases, and 10 bases lay in between. Germline CDR1 and CDR2: PRHDT and FYEKMQ (reference sequence). CDR3 in amino acids: CASRQGMSPLHF. CDR3 DNA sequence: TGTGCCAGCAGGCAGGGAATGTCACCCCTCCACTTT. Variable domain in full (rest from reference TRBV13 and TRBJ1-6): AAGVIQSPRHLIKEKRETATLKCYPIPRHDTVYWYQQGPGQDPQFLISFYEKMQSDKGSIPDRFSAQQFSDYHSELNMSSLELGDSALYFCASRQGMSPLHFGNGTRLTVT.